These T cell receptor beta chains were read from a single sample in a study of human T cells and chemical hapten exposure. TCRdb re-derived calls from the RACE reads in MiXCR, one entry per CDR3 protein. Of 75,000 to 95,000 distinct CDR3 sequences listed, approximately 11% were seen once; the top ten hold less than 2.5%. The sample in question was whole blood, obtained in connection with sensitization to the hapten diphenylcyclopropenone (DPC). Receptors originate from a man in his forties with alopecia areata. Some clones in this sample may be carry-over from other donors' samples. Each CDR3 is given with its conserved first and last residue. The D gene is left open where the match is weak. Only part of the rows carry a size: once, few, many, or a class if the clone is expanded.

j_call	v_call	clone_size	d_call	cdr3_nt	cdr3_aa
TRBJ1-1	TRBV12-3/TRBV12-4	-	-	TGTGTCAGTACCCCCCCGGGGCGTGAAGCTTTCTTT	CVSTPPGREAFF
TRBJ2-3	TRBV29-1	many	TRBD2	TGCAGCGTTCCACTAGCGGGAGGTTCCACAGATACGCAGTATTTT	CSVPLAGGSTDTQYF
TRBJ2-5	TRBV7-9	once	-	TGTGCCAGCAGCTTAGGGCTGAGTGAGCAAGAGACCCAGTACTTC	CASSLGLSEQETQYF
TRBJ2-3	TRBV27	few	-	TGTGCCAGCGGCAGGGTCGAAGGCACAGATACGCAGTATTTT	CASGRVEGTDTQYF
TRBJ2-3	TRBV7-8	-	-	TGTGCCAGCAGCCTTAACCCTAGCACAGATACGCAGTATTTT	CASSLNPSTDTQYF
TRBJ2-5	TRBV5-1	few	TRBD1	TGCGCCAGCAGCGGCCGGGACAGGGATGAGACCCAGTACTTC	CASSGRDRDETQYF
TRBJ2-4	TRBV12-3/TRBV12-4	-	TRBD1	TGTGCCAGCAGCTTTGGTCGACAGGGGGGCAACATTCAGTACTTC	CASSFGRQGGNIQYF
TRBJ2-6	TRBV5-6	few	-	TGTGCCAGCAGCTTGGATCTTGCAGGTTCTTACTCTGGGGCCAACGTCCTGACTTTC	CASSLDLAGSYSGANVLTF
TRBJ1-4	TRBV29-1	many	-	TGCAGCGTTCTTTTCTTCAGGGAAAAGGGGGAAAAACTGTTTTTT	CSVLFFREKGEKLFF
TRBJ1-2	TRBV18	many	TRBD1	TGTGCCAGCTCACCGGACGTTTCAGGGGGCCATGGCTACACCTTC	CASSPDVSGGHGYTF
TRBJ1-3	TRBV29-1	few	TRBD1	TGCAGCGTTGTAGGTACAGGGGGCTCTGGAAACACCATATATTTT	CSVVGTGGSGNTIYF
TRBJ2-3	TRBV7-3	many	-	TGTGCCAGCAGCTTCCGGGGGAGAGATACGCAGTATTTT	CASSFRGRDTQYF
TRBJ2-2	TRBV3-1	-	TRBD2	TGTGCCAGCAGCCCATATGGTATGAGGACTAGCGGGAACACCGGGGAGCTGTTTTTT	CASSPYGMRTSGNTGELFF
TRBJ2-1	TRBV4-1	few	-	TGCGCCAGCAGCCAAACTAGCTTTCCTTCAAATGAGCAGTTCTTC	CASSQTSFPSNEQFF
TRBJ2-5	TRBV12-3/TRBV12-4	few	TRBD1	TGTGCCAGCAGTTTGGGGACAGGCCAAGAGACCCAGTACTTC	CASSLGTGQETQYF
TRBJ1-5	TRBV6-1	many	-	TGTGCCAGCAGTGAAATCACAGGGTATCAGCCCCAGCATTTT	CASSEITGYQPQHF
TRBJ2-3	TRBV9	-	-	TGTGCCAGCAGCGCCCAAACCACAGATACGCAGTATTTT	CASSAQTTDTQYF
TRBJ2-6	TRBV5-1	-	-	TGCGCCAGCAGCTTGACAGCTGGGGCCAACGTCCTGACTTTC	CASSLTAGANVLTF
TRBJ2-5	TRBV28	few	-	TGTGCCAGCAGCCACTTTGTTGCCCTGTCGTACCAAGAGACCCAGTACTTC	CASSHFVALSYQETQYF
TRBJ2-3	TRBV20-1	-	-	TGCAGTACGAGAACTCCACGTGAATCTCCAGATACGCAGTATTTT	CSTRTPRESPDTQYF
TRBJ2-2	TRBV5-1	-	TRBD1	TGCGCCAGCAGCTCGGGACAGGCCTCGAACACCGGGGAGCTGTTTTTT	CASSSGQASNTGELFF
TRBJ2-1	TRBV19	many	TRBD2	TGTGCCAGTAGTATTGGGACTAGCGGGAGTAATGAGCAGTTCTTC	CASSIGTSGSNEQFF
TRBJ1-4	TRBV20-1	-	-	TGCAGTGCTAGAGATCAGGGAGGGGATGAAAAACTGTTTTTT	CSARDQGGDEKLFF
TRBJ2-5	TRBV4-2	many	TRBD2	TGTGCCAGCAGTCCAGCTAGCGGGTATTCCCAAGAGACCCAGTACTTC	CASSPASGYSQETQYF
TRBJ2-3	TRBV6-6	few	-	TGTGCCAGCAGTTACACAGCATGGGCAGATACGCAGTATTTT	CASSYTAWADTQYF
TRBJ1-2	TRBV12-3/TRBV12-4	-	-	TGTGCCAGCAGTTTCGCGGGTCAGATTGGCTACACCTTC	CASSFAGQIGYTF
TRBJ2-1	TRBV20-1	many	-	TGCAGTGCTAGAGATTTAGGGGGTAATGAGCAGTTCTTC	CSARDLGGNEQFF
TRBJ2-1	TRBV19	-	-	TGTGCCACGAGGGAGGGACAGAGCTCCTACAATGAGCAGTTCTTC	CATREGQSSYNEQFF
TRBJ2-1	TRBV11-1	few	TRBD2	TGTGCCAGCAGCGATGGGGGACTAGCGGGATTCAATGAGCAGTTCTTC	CASSDGGLAGFNEQFF
TRBJ2-3	TRBV7-2	-	TRBD2	TGTGCCAGCAGCTTAAGAGCGGGAGATGGTGGAGATACGCAGTATTTT	CASSLRAGDGGDTQYF
TRBJ2-1	TRBV14	medium-sized	-	TGTGCCAGCAGCCAAATCGAGGGACGCTACAATGAGCAGTTCTTC	CASSQIEGRYNEQFF
TRBJ2-1	TRBV7-8	few	TRBD2	TGTGCCAGCAGCTCTAGCGGGAGGGCGAATGAGCAGTTCTTC	CASSSSGRANEQFF
TRBJ2-1	TRBV6-6	many	-	TGTGCCAGCAGTTATCACAATGAGCAGTTCTTC	CASSYHNEQFF
TRBJ1-2	TRBV5-1	many	-	TGCGCCAGCAGTGAGGACTGGAACTATGGCTACACCTTC	CASSEDWNYGYTF
TRBJ2-1	TRBV3-1	few	TRBD2	TGTGCCAGCACCCCTGGGAGGGCCGGGGACAATGAGCAGTTCTTC	CASTPGRAGDNEQFF
TRBJ2-3	TRBV4-2	many	-	TGTGCCAGCAGCCAAGATGGGCAGCCCACAGATACGCAGTATTTT	CASSQDGQPTDTQYF
TRBJ2-2	TRBV24-1	few	TRBD2	TGTGCCACCAGTGATCCCAGCGGGAGCGGTGACGGGGAGCTGTTTTTT	CATSDPSGSGDGELFF
TRBJ1-1	TRBV18	few	-	TGTGCCAGCTCCCTCCGGGGGACTGAAGCTTTCTTT	CASSLRGTEAFF
TRBJ2-1	TRBV10-3	-	-	TGTGCCATCAGTGAGTCGCGGGATGAGCAGTTCTTC	CAISESRDEQFF
TRBJ2-3	TRBV28	-	-	TGTGCCAGCAGAGGACGCCCGGCTTCGCAGTATTTT	CASRGRPASQYF
TRBJ2-1	TRBV7-9	-	TRBD2	TGTGCCAGAGCGGGGCTAGCGGGAGCTGACAATGAGCAGTTCTTC	CARAGLAGADNEQFF
TRBJ1-2	TRBV12-3/TRBV12-4	-	-	TGTGCCAGCAGTTTTTCGCTGGATAACTATGGCTACACCTTC	CASSFSLDNYGYTF
TRBJ2-3	TRBV20-1	-	TRBD2	TGCAGTGCTAGAGAAGGGAGGGTGGCAGCAGATACGCAGTATTTT	CSAREGRVAADTQYF
TRBJ1-6	TRBV10-3	many	TRBD1	TGTGCCATCAGTGAGGACAGGGGGCACAATTCACCCCTCCACTTT	CAISEDRGHNSPLHF
TRBJ2-2	TRBV29-1	-	TRBD2	TGCAGCGTTGGTGGGAGGGCAACCGGGGAGCTGTTTTTT	CSVGGRATGELFF
TRBJ2-3	TRBV7-2	-	-	TGTGCCAGCAGCCCCGGCGCGGGTGATACGCAGTATTTT	CASSPGAGDTQYF
TRBJ1-1	TRBV6-2/TRBV6-3	few	TRBD1	TGTGCCAGCAGTTACTCGATAGCCGCAGGGGGTAAGGCTGAAGCTTTCTTT	CASSYSIAAGGKAEAFF
TRBJ2-1	TRBV4-2	-	-	TGTGCCAGCAGCCCAAGGCGGGGTCACAATGAGCAGTTCTTC	CASSPRRGHNEQFF
TRBJ1-6	TRBV7-9	few	-	TGTGCCAGCTCCCAGGGCATTGGTTCTCCCCTCCACTTT	CASSQGIGSPLHF
TRBJ1-6	TRBV6-5	many	TRBD1	TGTGCCAGCAAACCGGGACAGAGCTCCTATAATTCACCCCTCCACTTT	CASKPGQSSYNSPLHF
TRBJ2-1	TRBV3-1	few	-	TGTGCCAGCAGCCAAGATCTCCCGGGTGAGCAGTTCTTC	CASSQDLPGEQFF
TRBJ1-2	TRBV12-3/TRBV12-4	few	-	TGTGCCAGCAGCCCAGGGTGGGACTATGGCTACACCTTC	CASSPGWDYGYTF
TRBJ2-1	TRBV7-9	-	-	TGTGCCACCAGCCCACTATCGCCCCTGGACTTAACCGATGAGCAGTTCTTC	CATSPLSPLDLTDEQFF
TRBJ1-2	TRBV5-1	few	-	TGCGCCAGCAGCTTGATTGGGGACTATGGCTACACCTTC	CASSLIGDYGYTF
TRBJ2-7	TRBV5-4	-	-	TGTGCCAGCAGCATGGACTTCCCACGGTACGAGCAGTACTTC	CASSMDFPRYEQYF
TRBJ2-3	TRBV7-9	-	-	TGTGCCAGCAGCTTAGCCAGACAGGCTTCAGATACGCAGTATTTT	CASSLARQASDTQYF
TRBJ2-3	TRBV20-1	-	-	TGCAGTGCTAGTTCACTCATGTTGGATACGCAGTATTTT	CSASSLMLDTQYF
TRBJ1-6	TRBV7-2	many	-	TGTGCCAGCAGCTTAGTGGCGGCCGAACTAGGGAATTCACCCCTCCACTTT	CASSLVAAELGNSPLHF
TRBJ2-5	TRBV21-1	few	-	TGTGCCAGCAGCTCAATGGACAGGGTCCACGAGACCCAGTACTTC	CASSSMDRVHETQYF
TRBJ1-2	TRBV7-8	-	-	TGTGCCAGCAGGGAAGTCGGACAGCGAAACTATGGCTACACCTTC	CASREVGQRNYGYTF